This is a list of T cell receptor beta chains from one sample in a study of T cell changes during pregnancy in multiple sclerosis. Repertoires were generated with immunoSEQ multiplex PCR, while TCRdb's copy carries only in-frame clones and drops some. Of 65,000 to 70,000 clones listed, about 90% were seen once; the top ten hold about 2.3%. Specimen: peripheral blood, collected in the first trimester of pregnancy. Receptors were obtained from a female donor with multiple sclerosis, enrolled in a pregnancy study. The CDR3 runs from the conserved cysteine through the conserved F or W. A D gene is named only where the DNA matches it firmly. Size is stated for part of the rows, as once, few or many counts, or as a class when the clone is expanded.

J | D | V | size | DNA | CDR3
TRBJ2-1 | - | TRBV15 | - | TGTGCCACCAGCAGAGGGGACTTGAACTACAATGAGCAGTTCTTC | CATSRGDLNYNEQFF
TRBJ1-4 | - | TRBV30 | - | TGTGCCTGGAGTGTACTTTGGCAGGGCGGTGAAAAACTGTTTTTT | CAWSVLWQGGEKLFF
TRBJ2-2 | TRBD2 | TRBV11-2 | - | TGTGCCAGCAAGCGGGGGACGAACACCGGGGAGCTGTTTTTT | CASKRGTNTGELFF
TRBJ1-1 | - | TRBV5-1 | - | TGCGCCAGCAGCTTTGGCCAGAACACTGAAGCTTTCTTT | CASSFGQNTEAFF
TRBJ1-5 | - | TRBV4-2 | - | TGTGCCAGCAGCCAAGAAGGGGGGGCCAAGGATAAGCCCCAGCATTTT | CASSQEGGAKDKPQHF
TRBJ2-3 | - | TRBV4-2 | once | TGTGCCAGCAGCCAAGAGCCCCCGGGGGGCCGTACAGATACGCAGTATTTT | CASSQEPPGGRTDTQYF
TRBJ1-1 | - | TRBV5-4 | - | TGTGCCAGCAGCTTTGGTTTGAGGACTGAAGCTTTCTTT | CASSFGLRTEAFF
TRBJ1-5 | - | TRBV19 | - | TGTGCCAGTAACGGAGGTACGAGCAATCAGCCCCAGCATTTT | CASNGGTSNQPQHF
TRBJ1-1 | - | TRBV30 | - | TGTGCCTGGAGTAAGATGTATAGAATGAACACTGAAGCTTTCTTT | CAWSKMYRMNTEAFF
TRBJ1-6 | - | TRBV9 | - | TGTGCCAGCAGCTCACAGATCTATAATTCACCCCTCCACTTT | CASSSQIYNSPLHF
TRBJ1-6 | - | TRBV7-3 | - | TGTGCCAGCCTCCTTCGGTTGTGCCTTAATAATTCACCCCTCCACTTT | CASLLRLCLNNSPLHF
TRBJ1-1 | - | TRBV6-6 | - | TGTGCCAGCAGTTACTCGTGGGCACTGAACACTGAAGCTTTCTTT | CASSYSWALNTEAFF
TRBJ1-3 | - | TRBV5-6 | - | TGTGCCAGCAGCTTGGGGCCAGGAAGCTCTGGAAACACCATATATTTT | CASSLGPGSSGNTIYF
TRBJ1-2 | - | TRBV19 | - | TGTGCCAGCGCAGGGGATCAAACCAACTATGGCTACACCTTC | CASAGDQTNYGYTF
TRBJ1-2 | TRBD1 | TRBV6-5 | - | TGTGCCAGCAGTCTTCCGGGACAGCCTTTCGATGGCTACACCTTC | CASSLPGQPFDGYTF
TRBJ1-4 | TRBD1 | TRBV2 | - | TGTGCCTCCCAGGGACAGGGAGGTGCAACTAATGAAAAACTGTTTTTT | CASQGQGGATNEKLFF
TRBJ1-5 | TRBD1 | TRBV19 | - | TGTGCCACCTCAGACAGGGGAGGTCGGAGCAATCAGCCCCAGCATTTT | CATSDRGGRSNQPQHF
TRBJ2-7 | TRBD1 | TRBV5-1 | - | TGCGCCAGCAGCCAGGGACAGTACTACGAGCAGTACTTC | CASSQGQYYEQYF
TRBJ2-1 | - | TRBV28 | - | TGTGCCAGCAGTAACTCCCTAAGAGAGCAGTTCTTC | CASSNSLREQFF
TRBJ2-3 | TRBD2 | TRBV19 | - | TGTGCCAGTAGTCCAAGCGGGGTGAACACAGATACGCAGTATTTT | CASSPSGVNTDTQYF
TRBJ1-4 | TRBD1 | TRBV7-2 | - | TGTGCCAGCAGCACGGGACAGGGAAATAAAAAACTGTTTTTT | CASSTGQGNKKLFF
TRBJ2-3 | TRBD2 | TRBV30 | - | TGTGCCTGGAGTCCGGGACTTGTGACTAGCGGGGGAACAGATACGCAGTATTTT | CAWSPGLVTSGGTDTQYF
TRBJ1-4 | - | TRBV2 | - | TGTGCCAGCAGTGGGGGCGGCCTAGGAACTAATGAAAAACTGTTTTTT | CASSGGGLGTNEKLFF
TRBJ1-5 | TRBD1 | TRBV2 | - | TGTGCCAGTCAGGGGGTAATGAAGACGCCCCAGCATTTT | CASQGVMKTPQHF
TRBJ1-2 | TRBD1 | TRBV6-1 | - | TGTGCCAGCAGTGAAGTTCTGGACAGGAACTATGGCTACACCTTC | CASSEVLDRNYGYTF
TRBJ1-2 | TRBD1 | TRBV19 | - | TGTGCCAGTAGAAGGGACAGTTCGTATGGCTACACCTTC | CASRRDSSYGYTF
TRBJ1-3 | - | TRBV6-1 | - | TGTGCCAGCAGGCCAGCCTCGGGGAGAAACACCATATATTTT | CASRPASGRNTIYF
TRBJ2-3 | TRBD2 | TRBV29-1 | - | TGCAGCGTCCAAAGTCTAGCGGGAGGGTTTTTCTCAGATACGCAGTATTTT | CSVQSLAGGFFSDTQYF
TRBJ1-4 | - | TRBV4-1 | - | TGCGCCAGCAGCCAGGATACGACAGGCCATAATGAAAAACTGTTTTTT | CASSQDTTGHNEKLFF
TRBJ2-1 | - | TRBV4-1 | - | TGCGCCAGCAGCCCCGGGGATGGTGAGCAGTTCTTC | CASSPGDGEQFF
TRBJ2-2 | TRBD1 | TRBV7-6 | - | TGTGCCAGCAGCTTAGGGACAGGGGGCTGGTCCAGCGCCGGGGAGCTGTTTTTT | CASSLGTGGWSSAGELFF
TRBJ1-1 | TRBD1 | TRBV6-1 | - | TGTGCCAGCGTTAGGGGACAGGAGGTACCTGAAGCTTTCTTT | CASVRGQEVPEAFF
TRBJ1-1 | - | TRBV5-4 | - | TGTGCCAGCAGCTTGGACGGGGGGCTTAGGGGCACTGAAGCTTTCTTT | CASSLDGGLRGTEAFF
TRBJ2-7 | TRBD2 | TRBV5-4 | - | TGTGCCAGCAGCATCGGACTAGCGGGAGTGTACGAGCAGTACTTC | CASSIGLAGVYEQYF
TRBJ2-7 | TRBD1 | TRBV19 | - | TGTGCCAGTAGTCAAGGCCTAGGACAGGGTAGAGGCTACGAGCAGTACTTC | CASSQGLGQGRGYEQYF
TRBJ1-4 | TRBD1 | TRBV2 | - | TGTGCCAGCAGTGGCCCGTGGCAGGGGGCGCGAGAAAAACTGTTTTTT | CASSGPWQGAREKLFF
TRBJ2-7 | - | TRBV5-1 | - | TGCGCCAGCAGCCCCGGGACACTTAAATACGAGCAGTACTTC | CASSPGTLKYEQYF
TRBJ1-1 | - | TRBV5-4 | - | TGTGCCAGCAACTCCTTTGGTGTGACTGAAGCTTTCTTT | CASNSFGVTEAFF
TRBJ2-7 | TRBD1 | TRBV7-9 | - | TGTGCCAGCAGCCTCCAATGGGACAGTTCGACGTACTTC | CASSLQWDSSTYF
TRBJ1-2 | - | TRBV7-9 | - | TGTGCCAGCAGCTCCGACTCCGGCTATGGCTACACCTTC | CASSSDSGYGYTF
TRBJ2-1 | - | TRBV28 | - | TGTGCCAGCAGTTTATTGAGCGGGTACAATGAGCAGTTCTTC | CASSLLSGYNEQFF
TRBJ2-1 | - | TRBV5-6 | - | TGTGCCAGCAGCAGTCTAGCGCCCCCTGCGAATGAGCAGTTCTTC | CASSSLAPPANEQFF
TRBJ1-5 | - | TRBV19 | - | TGTGCCAGTAGTACCTCTACGGGGTTTAACCAGCCCCAGCATTTT | CASSTSTGFNQPQHF
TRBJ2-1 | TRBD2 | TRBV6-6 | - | TGTGCCAGCAGTCGAGCGGGGTTTAGCTCCTACAATGAGCAGTTCTTC | CASSRAGFSSYNEQFF
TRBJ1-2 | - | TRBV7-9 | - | TGTGCCAGCAGCTTAGCGGCTCCAGGGCAGGGCGGCTACACCTTC | CASSLAAPGQGGYTF
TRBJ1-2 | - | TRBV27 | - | TGTGCCAGCAGTCCCTCGGGGGGCCACTATGGCTACACCTTC | CASSPSGGHYGYTF